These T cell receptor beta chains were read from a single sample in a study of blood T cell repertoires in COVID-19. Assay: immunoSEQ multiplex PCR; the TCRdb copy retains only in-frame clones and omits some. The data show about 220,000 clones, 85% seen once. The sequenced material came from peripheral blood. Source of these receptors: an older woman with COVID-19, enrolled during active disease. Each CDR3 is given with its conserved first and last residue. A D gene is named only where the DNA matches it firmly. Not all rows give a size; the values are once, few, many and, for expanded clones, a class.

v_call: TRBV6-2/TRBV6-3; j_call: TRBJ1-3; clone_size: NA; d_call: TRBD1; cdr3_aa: CASSFTGASGNTIYF; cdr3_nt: TGTGCCAGCAGTTTTACAGGGGCTTCTGGAAACACCATATATTTT
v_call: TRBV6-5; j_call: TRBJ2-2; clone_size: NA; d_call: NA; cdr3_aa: CASSYFSVMNTGELFF; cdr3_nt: TGTGCCAGCAGTTACTTCAGTGTTATGAACACCGGGGAGCTGTTTTTT
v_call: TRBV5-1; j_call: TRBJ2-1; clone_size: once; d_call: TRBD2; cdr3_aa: CASSLGFGLAGANEYNEQFF; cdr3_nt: TGCGCCAGCAGCTTGGGTTTCGGGCTAGCGGGGGCCAATGAATACAATGAGCAGTTCTTC
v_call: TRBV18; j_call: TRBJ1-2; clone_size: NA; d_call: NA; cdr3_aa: CASSPREEGRNGYTF; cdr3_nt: TGTGCCAGCTCACCTCGGGAGGAGGGGAGGAACGGCTACACCTTC
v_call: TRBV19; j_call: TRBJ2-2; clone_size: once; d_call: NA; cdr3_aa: CASQQGGTGELFF; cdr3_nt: TGTGCCAGTCAACAGGGGGGGACCGGGGAGCTGTTTTTT
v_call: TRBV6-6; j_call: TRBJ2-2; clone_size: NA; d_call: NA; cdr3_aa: CASSQQPRGNTGELFF; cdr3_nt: TGTGCCAGCAGTCAACAGCCGCGGGGGAACACCGGGGAGCTGTTTTTT
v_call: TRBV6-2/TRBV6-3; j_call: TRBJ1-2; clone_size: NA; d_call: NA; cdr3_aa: CASSYGHTIRNYGYTF; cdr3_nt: TGTGCCAGCAGTTATGGACATACCATTCGAAACTATGGCTACACCTTC
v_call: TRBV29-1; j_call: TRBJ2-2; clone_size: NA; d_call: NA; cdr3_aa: CSVDERGTGELFF; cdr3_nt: TGCAGCGTTGACGAACGAGGCACCGGGGAGCTGTTTTTT
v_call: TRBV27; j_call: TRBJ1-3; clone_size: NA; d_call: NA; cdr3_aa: CASSMSGTGNTIYF; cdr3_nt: TGTGCCAGCAGTATGTCAGGGACTGGAAACACCATATATTTT
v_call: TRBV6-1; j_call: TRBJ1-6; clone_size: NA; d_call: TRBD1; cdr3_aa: CASSETGMGDSPLHF; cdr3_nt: TGTGCCAGCAGTGAGACAGGGATGGGGGATTCACCCCTCCACTTT
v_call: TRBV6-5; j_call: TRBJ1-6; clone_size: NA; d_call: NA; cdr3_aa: CASAKSYNSPLHF; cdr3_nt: TGTGCCAGCGCTAAGAGCTATAATTCACCCCTCCACTTT
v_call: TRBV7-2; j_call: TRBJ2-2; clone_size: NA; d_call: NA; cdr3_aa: CASSLPSGVLTGELFF; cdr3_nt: TGTGCCAGCAGCTTACCGTCGGGAGTTCTCACCGGGGAGCTGTTTTTT
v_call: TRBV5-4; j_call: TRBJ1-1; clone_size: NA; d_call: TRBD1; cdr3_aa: CASSSRPTGEGTEAFF; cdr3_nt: TGTGCCAGCAGCTCGAGGCCAACAGGGGAAGGCACTGAAGCTTTCTTT
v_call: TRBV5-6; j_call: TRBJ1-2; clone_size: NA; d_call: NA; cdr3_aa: CASSYQSPGALHGYTF; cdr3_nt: TGTGCCAGCAGCTACCAATCTCCTGGGGCACTCCATGGCTACACCTTC
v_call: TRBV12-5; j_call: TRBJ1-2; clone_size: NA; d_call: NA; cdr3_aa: CASGSPQGSNTF; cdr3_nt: TGTGCTAGTGGTTCCCCCCAGGGCAGTAACACCTTC
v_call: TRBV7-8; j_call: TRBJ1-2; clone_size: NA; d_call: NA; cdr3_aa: CASSSAERRGGYTF; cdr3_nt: TGTGCCAGCAGCTCCGCCGAGAGGCGGGGAGGCTACACCTTC
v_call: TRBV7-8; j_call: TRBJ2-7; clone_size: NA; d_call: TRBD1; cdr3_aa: CASSSTGTGRYEQYF; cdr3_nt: TGTGCCAGCAGCTCCACCGGGACAGGCCGCTACGAGCAGTACTTC
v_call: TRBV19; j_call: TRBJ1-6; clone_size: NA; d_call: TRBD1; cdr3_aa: CASSQDRAGSPLHF; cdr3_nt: TGTGCCAGTAGCCAGGACAGGGCTGGTTCACCCCTCCACTTT
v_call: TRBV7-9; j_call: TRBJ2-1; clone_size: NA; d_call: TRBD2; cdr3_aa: CASSFGLAGYNEQFF; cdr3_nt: TGTGCCAGCAGCTTCGGACTAGCGGGTTACAATGAGCAGTTCTTC
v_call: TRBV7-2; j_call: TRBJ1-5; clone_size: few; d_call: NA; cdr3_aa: CASSPRGGSDQPQHF; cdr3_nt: TGTGCCAGCAGCCCTCGGGGAGGGTCAGATCAGCCCCAGCATTTT
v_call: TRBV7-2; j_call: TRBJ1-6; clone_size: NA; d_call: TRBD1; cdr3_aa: CASSLVPTGGSYNSPLHF; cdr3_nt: TGTGCCAGCAGCTTAGTCCCGACAGGGGGCAGTTATAATTCACCCCTCCACTTT
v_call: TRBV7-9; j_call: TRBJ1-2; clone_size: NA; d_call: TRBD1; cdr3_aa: CASSLARTGINYGYTF; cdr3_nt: TGTGCCAGCAGCTTAGCCCGGACAGGGATCAACTATGGCTACACCTTC
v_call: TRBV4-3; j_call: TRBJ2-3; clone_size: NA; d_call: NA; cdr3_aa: CASSPPGTDTQYF; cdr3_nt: TGCGCCAGCAGCCCCCCAGGGACAGATACGCAGTATTTT
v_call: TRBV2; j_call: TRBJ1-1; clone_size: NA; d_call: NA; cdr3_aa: CASRSRGGGNTEAFF; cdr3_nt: TGTGCCAGCAGGTCCCGTGGGGGGGGGAACACTGAAGCTTTCTTT
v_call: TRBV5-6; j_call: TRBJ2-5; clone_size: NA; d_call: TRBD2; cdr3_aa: CASSLAGGQETQYF; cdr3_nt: TGTGCCAGCAGCTTGGCCGGGGGGCAAGAGACCCAGTACTTC
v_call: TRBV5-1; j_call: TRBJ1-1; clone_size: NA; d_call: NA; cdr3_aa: CASSSSPNTEAFF; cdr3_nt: TGCGCCAGCAGTTCAAGCCCGAACACTGAAGCTTTCTTT
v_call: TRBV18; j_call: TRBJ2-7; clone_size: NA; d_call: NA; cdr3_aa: CASSPSTNGYEQYF; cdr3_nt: TGTGCCAGCTCACCTTCCACCAACGGCTACGAGCAGTACTTC
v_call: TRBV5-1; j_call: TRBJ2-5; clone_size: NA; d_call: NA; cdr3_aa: CASSPGQVKETQYF; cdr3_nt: TGCGCCAGCAGCCCGGGACAAGTCAAAGAGACCCAGTACTTC
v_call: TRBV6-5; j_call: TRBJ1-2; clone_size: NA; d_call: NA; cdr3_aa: CASIYMAAPNYGYTF; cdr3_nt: TGTGCCAGCATCTACATGGCAGCGCCTAACTATGGCTACACCTTC
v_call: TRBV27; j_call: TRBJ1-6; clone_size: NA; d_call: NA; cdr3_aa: CASSLLEGHGNSPLHF; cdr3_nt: TGTGCCAGCAGTTTACTAGAGGGACACGGGAATTCACCCCTCCACTTT
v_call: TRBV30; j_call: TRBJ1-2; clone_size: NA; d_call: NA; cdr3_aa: CAWSPATSNYGYTF; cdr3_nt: TGTGCCTGGAGCCCCGCCACTTCTAACTATGGCTACACCTTC
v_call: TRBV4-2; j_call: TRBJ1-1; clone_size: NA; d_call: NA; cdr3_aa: CASSQEVRDTEAFF; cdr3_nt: TGTGCCAGCAGCCAAGAGGTGCGCGACACTGAAGCTTTCTTT
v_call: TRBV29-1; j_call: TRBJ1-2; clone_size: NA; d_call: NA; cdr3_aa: CSVDRPKANYGYTF; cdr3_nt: TGCAGCGTTGACAGGCCCAAAGCTAACTATGGCTACACCTTC
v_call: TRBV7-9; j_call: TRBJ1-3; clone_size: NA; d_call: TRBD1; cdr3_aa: CASRKDRGNTIYF; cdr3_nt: TGTGCCAGCAGGAAGGACAGGGGAAACACCATATATTTT
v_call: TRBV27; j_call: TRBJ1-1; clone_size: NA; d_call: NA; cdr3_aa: CASPHRGGIEAFF; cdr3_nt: TGTGCCAGCCCCCATCGGGGGGGGATTGAAGCTTTCTTT
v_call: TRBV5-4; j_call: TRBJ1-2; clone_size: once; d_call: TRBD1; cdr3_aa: CASSQLQGAPSYTF; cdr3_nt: TGTGCCAGCAGCCAACTACAGGGGGCGCCTAGCTACACCTTC
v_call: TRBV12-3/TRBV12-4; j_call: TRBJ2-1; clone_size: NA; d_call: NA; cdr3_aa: CASSFHRDVQQFF; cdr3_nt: TGTGCCAGCAGTTTTCACAGGGACGTTCAGCAGTTCTTC
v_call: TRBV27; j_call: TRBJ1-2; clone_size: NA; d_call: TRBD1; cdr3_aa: CASRPRPGQDLYGYTF; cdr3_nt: TGTGCCAGCAGGCCCCGGCCGGGACAGGACCTTTATGGCTACACCTTC
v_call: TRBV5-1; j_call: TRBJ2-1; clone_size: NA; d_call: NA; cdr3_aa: CASSLGQEVDEQFF; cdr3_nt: TGCGCCAGCAGCTTGGGGCAAGAGGTCGATGAGCAGTTCTTC
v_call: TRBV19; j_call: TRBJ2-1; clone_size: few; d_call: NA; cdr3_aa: CASSIVPSGPSYNEQFF; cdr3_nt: TGTGCCAGTAGTATAGTTCCGAGCGGACCCTCCTACAATGAGCAGTTCTTC
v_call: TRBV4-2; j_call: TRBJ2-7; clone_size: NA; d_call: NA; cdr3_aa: CASSQGEDYEQYF; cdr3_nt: TGTGCCAGCAGCCAAGGGGAGGATTACGAGCAGTACTTC
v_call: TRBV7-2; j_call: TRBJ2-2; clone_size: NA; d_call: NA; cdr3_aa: CASSLAGGTGELFF; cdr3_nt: TGTGCCAGCAGCTTAGCGGGAGGCACCGGGGAGCTGTTTTTT